This T cell receptor (beta chain) is drawn from a study of response to subunit inactivated influenza vaccine. MiXCR was run by TCRdb on the RT-PCR reads, yielding one entry per CDR3 protein. Of around 850,000 distinct CDR3 sequences listed, about 18% are singletons. In its sample, this clonotype was seen a few times. Specimen: PBMCs from blood, collected more than 4 days after vaccination. The receptor was derived from a man in his fifties or sixties who received an inactivated influenza vaccine.

The CDR3 DNA sequence: TGTGCCAGCAGTCGTCGGACAGAAATTAATGAAAAACTGTTTTTT. Translating it yields CASSRRTEINEKLFF. J is TRBJ1-4 and V is TRBV6-1; TRBD1 might be the D (6 bases). This CDR3 region has 15 residues. Per germline, CDR1 MNHNS and CDR2 SASEGT. Between the trimmed V and J ends, which lost 5 bases and 4 bases, there was a span of 14 bases.